This TCR beta chain was identified in a study of shared clonotypes between healthy human individuals. The assay used deep level. Assay used: immunoSEQ multiplex PCR; TCRdb lists only in-frame clones, some missing. The data hold around 2.5 million clones, with approximately 93% observed a single time. Between the trimmed V and J ends, which lost 2 bases and 2 bases, there was a span of 9 bases. The CDR3 extends over 14 amino acids. CDR1 is SGHAT, CDR2 FQDESV, per germline (reference sequence). This TCR derives from a man younger than 35 in good health. Some clones in this sample may be carry-over from other donors' samples. Input material: naive CD4+ T cells from PBMCs. This sample's subset: CD45RA+ positively selected. The rearrangement links TRBV11-1 to TRBJ2-5, with D maybe TRBD2 (5 bases). The CDR3 region has the DNA TGTGCCAGCAGCTTACTCCTAGCACAAGAGACCCAGTACTTC. Translation gives CASSLLLAQETQYF.